A selection of T cell receptor beta chains follows, all from one sample in a study of T cell responses to AZD1222 COVID-19 vaccine. Here immunoSEQ multiplex PCR was the method, and the copy in TCRdb shows in-frame clones only, minus some. Of under 200,000 clones in the sample, 85% to 95% were seen once. The specimen was peripheral blood, collected on day 0 of AZD1222 vaccination. The receptor set was obtained from an adult in good health. Each CDR3 is given with its conserved first and last residue. The order of the fields is V gene, CDR3 protein.

>TRBV12-3/TRBV12-4
CAIWLTGGIGYTF
>TRBV27
CASSPLAPSNEQFF
>TRBV29-1
CSAFQGQGREKLFF
>TRBV28
CASSLRGGRRSTEAFF
>TRBV5-1
CASSLQLSGANVLTF
>TRBV27
CASSFGLNTEAFF
>TRBV11-2
CASSLEYQETQYF
>TRBV13
CASTPGLHSADTQYF
>TRBV6-1
CASSVGQVKLNSNQPQHF
>TRBV6-1
CASSESDRGWYTEAFF
>TRBV9
CASSRVSGGSEKLFF
>TRBV3-1/TRBV3-2
CASSQDGWGTTILTYGYTF
>TRBV28
CASSLGTGKNIQYF
>TRBV19
CASQYRVREKLFF
>TRBV5-1
CASKVQGTNSPLHF
>TRBV29-1
CSVEGNKEKLFF
>TRBV15
CATSTMNTEAFF
>TRBV18
CASSLLAGGTDTQYF
>TRBV2
CASSGVRADTQYF
>TRBV19
CASSPASVADEQYF
>TRBV27
CASSFQNQPQHF
>TRBV28
CASSFHGRGPTDTQYF
>TRBV7-9
CASSLGTAVNYGYTF
>TRBV27
CASRLAGGYSNQPQHF
>TRBV5-4
CASSLASDPNTGELFF
>TRBV2
CASSVGGGPSYEQYF
>TRBV29-1
CSVAAGEGNEQYF
>TRBV28
CASSPDPTLGYTF
>TRBV6-6
CASSYSIGRNTEAFF
>TRBV5-4
CASSLGDTRYGYTF
>TRBV7-2
CASSLDPRSYGYTF
>TRBV5-1
CASSSARDRGRNEQYF
>TRBV6-5
CASSYKGGYTF
>TRBV6-5
CASSYRHTSGRGEQYF
>TRBV11-2
CATYGGYTEAFF
>TRBV10-3
CAISESGRDSYNSPLHF
>TRBV19
CASSTGTGRVYEQYF
>TRBV5-1
CASSLEWEGSNEQFF
>TRBV15
CATEGGSPTNEKLFF
>TRBV5-6
CASSDTNARYEQYF